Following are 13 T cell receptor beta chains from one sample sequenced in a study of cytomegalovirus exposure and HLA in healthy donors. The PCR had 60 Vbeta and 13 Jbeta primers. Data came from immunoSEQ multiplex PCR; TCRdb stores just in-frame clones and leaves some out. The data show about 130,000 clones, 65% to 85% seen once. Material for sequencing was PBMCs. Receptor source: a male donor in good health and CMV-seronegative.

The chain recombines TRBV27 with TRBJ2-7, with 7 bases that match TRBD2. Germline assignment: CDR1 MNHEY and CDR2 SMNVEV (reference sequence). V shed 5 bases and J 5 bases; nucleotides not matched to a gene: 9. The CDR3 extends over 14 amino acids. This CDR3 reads CASSQRGLGNEQYF. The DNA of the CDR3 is TGTGCCAGCAGTCAGCGGGGTTTGGGGAACGAGCAGTACTTC.

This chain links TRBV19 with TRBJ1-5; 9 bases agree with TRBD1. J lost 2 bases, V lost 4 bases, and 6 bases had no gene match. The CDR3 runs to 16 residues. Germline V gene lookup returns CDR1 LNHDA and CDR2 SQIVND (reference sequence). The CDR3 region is CASSTRTGDGNQPQHF. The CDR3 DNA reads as TGTGCCAGTAGTACAAGGACAGGGGACGGCAATCAGCCCCAGCATTTT.

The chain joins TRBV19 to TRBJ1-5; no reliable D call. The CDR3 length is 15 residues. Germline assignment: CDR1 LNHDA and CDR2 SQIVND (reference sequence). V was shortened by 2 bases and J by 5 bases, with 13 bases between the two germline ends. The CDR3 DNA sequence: TGTGCCAGTAGTATAACTTTCCACTTAGATCAGCCCCAGCATTTT. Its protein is CASSITFHLDQPQHF.

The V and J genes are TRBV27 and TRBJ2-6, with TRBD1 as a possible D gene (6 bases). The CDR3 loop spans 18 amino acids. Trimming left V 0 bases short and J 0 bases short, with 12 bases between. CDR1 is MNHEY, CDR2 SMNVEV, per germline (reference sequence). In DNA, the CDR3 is TGTGCCAGCAGTTTATCGACAGGAGCTCTCTCTGGGGCCAACGTCCTGACTTTC. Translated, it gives CASSLSTGALSGANVLTF.

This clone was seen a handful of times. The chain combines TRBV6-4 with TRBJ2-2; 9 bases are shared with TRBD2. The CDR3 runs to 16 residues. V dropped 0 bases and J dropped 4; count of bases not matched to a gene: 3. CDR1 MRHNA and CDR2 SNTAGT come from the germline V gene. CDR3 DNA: TGTGCCAGCAGTGACTCGTGGCGGGAGGGCACCGGGGAGCTGTTTTTT. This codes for CASSDSWREGTGELFF.

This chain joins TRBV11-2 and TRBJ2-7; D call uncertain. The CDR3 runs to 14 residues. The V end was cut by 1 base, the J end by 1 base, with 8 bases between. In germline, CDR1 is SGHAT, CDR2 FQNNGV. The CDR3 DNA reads TGTGCCAGCAGCTTAGTGGCTTCGTCCTACGAGCAGTACTTC. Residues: CASSLVASSYEQYF.

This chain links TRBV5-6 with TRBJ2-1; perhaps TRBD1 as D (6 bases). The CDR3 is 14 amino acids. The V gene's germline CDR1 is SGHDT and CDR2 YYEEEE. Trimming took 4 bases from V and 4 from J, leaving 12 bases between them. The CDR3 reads CASSQAGEYNEQFF. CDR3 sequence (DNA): TGTGCCAGCAGCCAAGCAGGGGAGTACAATGAGCAGTTCTTC.

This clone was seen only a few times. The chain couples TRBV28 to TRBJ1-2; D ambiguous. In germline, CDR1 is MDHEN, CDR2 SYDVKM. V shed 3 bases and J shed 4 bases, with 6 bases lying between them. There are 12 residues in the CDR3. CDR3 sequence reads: CASSFGGYGYTF. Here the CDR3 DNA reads TGTGCCAGCAGTTTTGGCGGCTATGGCTACACCTTC.

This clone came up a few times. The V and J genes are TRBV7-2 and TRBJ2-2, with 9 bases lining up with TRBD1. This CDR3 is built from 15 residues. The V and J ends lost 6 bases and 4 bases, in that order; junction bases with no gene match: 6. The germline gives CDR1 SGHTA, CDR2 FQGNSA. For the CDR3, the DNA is TGTGCCAGCAGTCATGGACAGGGGAGCACCGGGGAGCTGTTTTTT. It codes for CASSHGQGSTGELFF.

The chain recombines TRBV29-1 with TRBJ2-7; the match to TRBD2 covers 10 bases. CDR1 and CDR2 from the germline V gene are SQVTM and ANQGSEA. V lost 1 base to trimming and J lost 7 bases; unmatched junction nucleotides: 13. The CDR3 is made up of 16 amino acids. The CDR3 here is CSVEVSRSGGAGEQYF. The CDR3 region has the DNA TGCAGCGTTGAAGTCTCAAGGAGCGGGGGGGCGGGTGAGCAGTACTTC.

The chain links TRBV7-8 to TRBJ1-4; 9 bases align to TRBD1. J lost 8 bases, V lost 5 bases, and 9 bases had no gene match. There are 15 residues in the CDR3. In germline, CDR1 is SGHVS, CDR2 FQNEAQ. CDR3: CASSPRGQGREKLFF. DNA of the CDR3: TGTGCCAGCAGCCCCCGGGGACAGGGCCGGGAAAAACTGTTTTTT.

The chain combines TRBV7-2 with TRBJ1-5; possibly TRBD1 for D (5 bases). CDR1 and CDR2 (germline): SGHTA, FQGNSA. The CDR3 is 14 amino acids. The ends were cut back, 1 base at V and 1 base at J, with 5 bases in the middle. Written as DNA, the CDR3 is TGTGCCAGCAGCTTAGACAGGAGCAATCAGCCCCAGCATTTT. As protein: CASSLDRSNQPQHF.

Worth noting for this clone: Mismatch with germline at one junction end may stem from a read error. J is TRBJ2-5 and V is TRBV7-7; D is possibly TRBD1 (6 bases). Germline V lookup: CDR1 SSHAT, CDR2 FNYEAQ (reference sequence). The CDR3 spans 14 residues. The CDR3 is CASSFSTGLETQYF. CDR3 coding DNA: TGTGCTAGCAGCTTCTCTACAGGGTTGGAGACCCAGTACTTC.